The clone carrying this T cell receptor beta chain was recorded many times. What it recognizes is unknown. Libraries of TCR beta came from iRepertoire HTBI primers plus Arm-PCR of CDR3 regions. Via MiXCR, TCRdb re-called the multiplex PCR reads, giving one row per CDR3 protein. This sample has hundreds of thousands of distinct CDR3 sequences, with about 12% found just once. The CDR3 is 20 residues long. Per the germline V gene, CDR1 is MDHEN and CDR2 is SYDVKM. V lost 6 bases to trimming and J lost 4 bases, with 31 bases between them. This sample stems from a study of regulatory T cells in long-lasting Graves disease. Study outcomes and limitations: Preferential use of TRBV28, TRBJ1-2 and TRBJ2-5 was seen in persistent disease.

Described time point: newly diagnosed GD, antithyroid drugs for less than 3 months. From RNA extracted from PBMCs, the TCR library was made. A further study also used this sample, focusing on T cells in Graves' hyperthyroidism and ophthalmopathy. In that study: The HTBI primer set drove a first-round RT-PCR of the TCR CDR3. Blood also carried most thyroid clonotypes expanded above 0.001.

The receptor comes from a woman in her twenties or thirties with Graves disease. Here the sequenced sample was peripheral blood mononuclear cells (PBMCs), taken at new diagnosis, from a patient treated with antithyroid drugs. The rearrangement joins TRBV28 to TRBJ1-3, with D hard to call. The CDR3 DNA is TGTGCCAGCAGCCCTATTCCCATCGATGTCTTCCACTCCTTCGGAAACACCATATATTTT. This encodes CASSPIPIDVFHSFGNTIYF.